This record covers a single T cell receptor beta chain. Its antigen is not known. At one end, the junction sequence differs from germline, possibly due to a read error. The entry originates in a study of blood T cells in healthy people across ages. Regarding the study as a whole: Estimates drawn from one million T cells were deemed to understate diversity.

The CDR3 consists of 15 residues. Per the germline V gene, CDR1 is MDHEN and CDR2 is SYDVKM. Using a J-beta primer mix together with a sample-barcoded 5' primer, a second PCR was run for roughly 6 to 12 cycles. MiXCR was run by TCRdb on the 5' RACE reads, yielding one entry per CDR3 protein. Among about 670,000 distinct CDR3 sequences listed, 35% to 50% were seen once. This chain joins TRBV28 and TRBJ2-1; 8 bases are shared with TRBD2. The clonotype comes from a man older than 75 in good health. Material for sequencing was blood. The DNA for the CDR3 is TGTGTCAGCAGTTCCCCGGGGACTAGTAGGAATGAGCAGTTCTTC. It is translated as CVSSSPGTSRNEQFF.